The sequence of this T cell receptor beta chain was determined in a study of CD4 and CD8 cells across lung adenocarcinoma regions. TCRdb re-analysed the PCR reads in MiXCR, keeping a single row per CDR3 protein. Found here are about 16,000 distinct CDR3 sequences, around 53% of them singletons; the top ten hold 30% to 35%. This clonotype is judged medium-sized. Donors had localized lung adenocarcinoma, a non-small cell lung cancer. The CDR3 totals 15 residues. V dropped 2 bases and J dropped 5; count of bases not matched to a gene: 5. Germline CDR1 and CDR2: SGHNT and YENEEA. The TCR comes from a female donor with lung adenocarcinoma. The CD4 and CD8 labels of this study may be unreliable. The chain is built from TRBV11-3 and TRBJ2-1, with 8 bases aligning to TRBD1. Sequencing input: CD8+ T cells from the center of a lung tumor. The CDR3, as DNA: TGTGCCAGCAGCTTAAGGACAGGGTACCACAATGAGCAGTTCTTC. It codes for CASSLRTGYHNEQFF.